This passage covers 9 T cell receptor beta chains from one sample sequenced in a study of T cell repertoires in cytomegalovirus infection. TCRdb itself ran the reads through MiXCR, one entry per CDR3 protein. The repertoire consists of more than 150,000 distinct CDR3 sequences, with 17% occurring once and the leading ten covering around 20%. Sequencing was carried out using CD8+ T cells from PBMCs. The receptors stem from a human donor in good health (CMV status not recorded). Some clones in this sample may be carry-over from other donors' samples.

This clonotype was seen ten or more times. The rearrangement joins TRBV6-1 to TRBJ2-3, with 9 bases lining up with TRBD1. CDR3 length: 14 amino acids. The germline V gene has CDR1 MNHNS and CDR2 SASEGT. J was trimmed by 4 bases and V by 4 bases; bases with no gene match: 3. The CDR3 reads CASSGGQGPDTQYF. In DNA, the CDR3 is TGTGCCAGCAGTGGGGGACAGGGCCCAGATACGCAGTATTTT.

The chain links TRBV5-1 to TRBJ2-3; D is unresolved. CDR1 is SGHRS and CDR2 is YFSETQ in the germline V gene. Trimming stripped 0 bases from V and 2 bases from J, with 7 bases between. CDR3 length equals 14 residues. This CDR3 is CASSLVGNTDTQYF. The CDR3 DNA is TGCGCCAGCAGCTTGGTGGGGAACACAGATACGCAGTATTTT.

This clonotype was counted between two and nine times. This chain links TRBV28 with TRBJ1-6; tentatively, D is TRBD1 (5 bases). The V and J ends lost 3 bases and 10 bases respectively, with 13 bases between them. The V gene's germline CDR1 is MDHEN and CDR2 SYDVKM. The CDR3 runs to 14 residues. CDR3 sequence (DNA): TGTGCCAGCAGTTTCTCAGGGATACCGTCACCCCTCCACTTT. Translating it yields CASSFSGIPSPLHF.

The chain couples TRBV19 to TRBJ1-1; TRBD1 matches at 8 bases. The CDR3 has 13 amino acids. V lost 10 bases, J lost 3 bases, and 7 bases stayed unmatched. Germline V CDR1 and CDR2: LNHDA, SQIVND (reference sequence). For the CDR3, the DNA is TGTGCCACCTCGGACAGGGCGGACACTGAAGCTTTCTTT. It specifies CATSDRADTEAFF. Together with reference TRBV19 and TRBJ1-1, the CDR3 gives the full variable domain: DGGITQSPKYLFRKEGQNVTLSCEQNLNHDAMYWYRQDPGQGLRLIYYSQIVNDFQKGDIAEGYSVSREKKESFPLTVTSAQKNPTAFYLCATSDRADTEAFFGQGTRLTVV.

This clonotype was picked up many times. The chain combines TRBV4-1 with TRBJ2-7, with TRBD2 matching 10 bases. V trimming: 2 bases; J trimming: 6 bases; junction bases outside the gene matches: 7. Germline CDR1 is MGHRA and CDR2 is YSYEKL. There are 15 residues in the CDR3. The CDR3 is CASSQLSGGAGEQYF. The DNA of the CDR3 is TGCGCCAGCAGCCAACTAAGCGGGGGGGCCGGCGAGCAGTACTTC.

This clonotype was observed a few times. The chain carries TRBV7-8 and TRBJ2-7; TRBD1 matches at 8 bases. Germline lookup yields CDR1 SGHVS and CDR2 FQNEAQ. The CDR3 sequence is 15 residues long. Trimming removed 1 base from V and 6 bases from J; junction bases left unmatched: 8. The CDR3 bases are TGTGCCAGCAGCTTAGTCGGCAGGGGGCATGTCGAGCAGTACTTC. Amino acids: CASSLVGRGHVEQYF.

The chain combines TRBV6-2 or TRBV6-3 with TRBJ2-6; D ambiguous. V lost 6 bases to trimming and J lost 0 bases, with 6 bases between them. Germline CDR1 and CDR2: MNHEY and SVGEGT. CDR3 size: 14 residues. The CDR3 loop is CASSRTSGANVLTF. The CDR3 DNA is TGTGCCAGCAGCAGAACCTCTGGGGCCAACGTCCTGACTTTC.

The V call is TRBV25-1, the J call TRBJ1-1; 7 bases are a match to TRBD1. The germline V gene encodes CDR1 MGHDK and CDR2 SYGVNS. Unmatched junction bases numbered 1, after V lost 3 bases and J lost 0 bases. This CDR3 spans 14 amino acids. This CDR3 is CASSETGLNTEAFF. The DNA for the CDR3 is TGTGCCAGCAGTGAGACAGGGTTGAACACTGAAGCTTTCTTT.

This clonotype was picked up a small number of times. The V and J genes are TRBV7-2 and TRBJ1-1; possible D gene TRBD1, 6 bases. Per germline, CDR1 SGHTA and CDR2 FQGNSA. Trimming pared 5 bases from V and 2 bases from J, leaving 21 bases between. This CDR3 is 17 amino acids long. The CDR3 sequence: CASSQYGQRVFNTEAFF. The DNA for the CDR3 is TGTGCCAGCAGCCAATACGGACAGAGAGTTTTTAACACTGAAGCTTTCTTT.